Following are 10 T cell receptor beta chains from one sample sequenced in a study of T-cell reconstitution after alpha-beta-depleted transplantation in children. The authors prepared the TCRbeta library with unique molecular identifiers. MiXCR was run by TCRdb on the PCR reads, yielding one entry per CDR3 protein. Here the sample spans about 150,000 distinct CDR3 sequences, around 10% being singletons. The specimen comprised PBMCs, sampled before TCRalphabeta/CD19-depleted stem cell transplant. These TCRs come from a boy between 2 and 15 years old with acute myeloid leukemia, due to receive a stem cell transplant.

This clonotype was recorded at least ten times. The gene calls are TRBV29-1 and TRBJ1-4, with D hard to call. This CDR3 region has 13 residues. The germline V gene has CDR1 SQVTM and CDR2 ANQGSEA. Between the trimmed V and J ends, which lost 4 bases and 8 bases, there was a span of 14 bases. The CDR3 nucleotides are TGCAGCGTTGCCGGGGTTTTAGGCGAAAAACTGTTTTTT. As protein: CSVAGVLGEKLFF. The full variable domain, completed using reference TRBV29-1 and TRBJ1-4, is SAVISQKPSRDICQRGTSLTIQCQVDSQVTMMFWYRQQPGQSLTLIATANQGSEATYESGFVIDKFPISRPNLTFSTLTVSNMSPEDSSIYLCSVAGVLGEKLFFGSGTQLSVL.

This clonotype appeared many times. This chain uses TRBV27 with TRBJ1-5, with D hard to call. CDR3 length: 14 residues. Germline V gene sequence: CDR1 MNHEY, CDR2 SMNVEV (reference sequence). The ends were cut back, 5 bases at V and 0 bases at J, with 8 bases in the middle. The CDR3 DNA is TGTGCCAGCAGTCAGATCAGTAGCAATCAGCCCCAGCATTTT. Residues: CASSQISSNQPQHF.

The CDR3 sequence: CASSEEGVGYQETQYF. The CDR3 DNA sequence: TGTGCCAGCAGCGAGGAAGGGGTTGGGTACCAAGAGACCCAGTACTTC. The chain employs TRBV9 and TRBJ2-5, with D possibly matching TRBD1 (5 bases). Looked up from germline, CDR1 is SGDLS and CDR2 is YYNGEE. The V and J ends lost 3 bases and 0 bases respectively, with 15 bases between them. The CDR3 has 16 amino acids.

This clonotype was seen at least ten times. The rearrangement uses TRBV7-9 and TRBJ2-2; no clear D gene. The germline V gene encodes CDR1 SEHNR and CDR2 FQNEAQ (reference sequence). Between the trimmed V and J ends, which lost 5 bases and 1 base, there was a span of 14 bases. CDR3 length: 16 residues. The CDR3 sequence is CASSPPGERNTGELFF. The CDR3, as DNA: TGTGCCAGCAGCCCCCCGGGCGAGAGGAACACCGGGGAGCTGTTTTTT. The variable domain in full, with the rest retrieved from reference TRBV7-9 and TRBJ2-2, is DTGVSQNPRHKITKRGQNVTFRCDPISEHNRLYWYRQTLGQGPEFLTYFQNEAQLEKSRLLSDRFSAERPKGSFSTLEIQRTEQGDSAMYLCASSPPGERNTGELFFGEGSRLTVL.

This clonotype was observed many times. The J gene is TRBJ1-2, the V gene TRBV7-8; D not certain. Trimming took 2 bases from V and 2 from J, leaving 6 bases between them. This CDR3 comprises 13 residues. Per germline, CDR1 SGHVS and CDR2 FQNEAQ. The CDR3 region has the DNA TGTGCCAGCAGCTTAAGGACGAACTATGGCTACACCTTC. Its translation: CASSLRTNYGYTF. The variable domain in full, completed from reference TRBV7-8 and TRBJ1-2, reads GAGVSQSPRYKVAKRGQDVALRCDPISGHVSLFWYQQALGQGPEFLTYFQNEAQLDKSGLPSDRFFAERPEGSVSTLKIQRTQQEDSAVYLCASSLRTNYGYTFGSGTRLTVV.

This clonotype appeared many times. CDR3 amino acids: CASSYGRIGELFF. In DNA form, the CDR3 reads TGTGCCAGCAGTTACGGGCGGATCGGGGAGCTGTTTTTT. This sequence joins TRBV28 and TRBJ2-2; the D is unclear. Per the germline V gene, CDR1 is MDHEN and CDR2 is SYDVKM. Trimming stripped 4 bases from V and 7 bases from J, with 10 bases between. This CDR3 comprises 13 residues.

This clonotype has only one observation. The chain carries TRBV6-2 or TRBV6-3 and TRBJ2-3, with TRBD2 identical over 7 bases. The V gene end was trimmed by 2 bases and the J gene end by 3 bases; junction bases not matched to a gene: 5. This CDR3 spans 15 amino acids. Germline V CDR1 and CDR2: MNHEY, SVGEGT. Here the CDR3 reads CASSYRGELTDTQYF. The CDR3 DNA follows: TGTGCCAGCAGTTACCGGGGGGAGTTGACAGATACGCAGTATTTT.

J is TRBJ2-5 and V is TRBV28; D might be TRBD1 or TRBD2, each matching 5 bases. V gave up 4 bases and J gave up 5 bases, with 11 bases separating them. The V gene's germline CDR1 is MDHEN and CDR2 SYDVKM. This CDR3 spans 13 amino acids. The CDR3 region is CASSWGRGETQYF. CDR3 in DNA: TGTGCCAGCAGTTGGGGCCGAGGGGAGACCCAGTACTTC.

This clonotype showed up many times. This chain's CDR3 is CSATGTATYQETQYF. DNA of the CDR3: TGCAGTGCTACGGGGACCGCGACGTACCAAGAGACCCAGTACTTC. The chain is built from TRBV20-1 and TRBJ2-5; possibly TRBD1 or TRBD2 for D (5 bases each). With 4 bases removed from V and 0 bases from J, the gap between germline ends came to 15 bases. Germline values: CDR1 DFQATT, CDR2 SNEGSKA (reference sequence). This CDR3 is 15 amino acids long.

This clonotype was detected ten times or more. The V call is TRBV7-9, the J call TRBJ1-2, with D unresolved. CDR3 length equals 14 residues. The germline V gene encodes CDR1 SEHNR and CDR2 FQNEAQ (reference sequence). V was cut by 5 bases and J by 8 bases, with 18 bases left in between. The CDR3 region is CASSPISVSRGYTF. DNA for the CDR3: TGTGCCAGCAGCCCCATATCCGTGTCACGAGGCTACACCTTC.